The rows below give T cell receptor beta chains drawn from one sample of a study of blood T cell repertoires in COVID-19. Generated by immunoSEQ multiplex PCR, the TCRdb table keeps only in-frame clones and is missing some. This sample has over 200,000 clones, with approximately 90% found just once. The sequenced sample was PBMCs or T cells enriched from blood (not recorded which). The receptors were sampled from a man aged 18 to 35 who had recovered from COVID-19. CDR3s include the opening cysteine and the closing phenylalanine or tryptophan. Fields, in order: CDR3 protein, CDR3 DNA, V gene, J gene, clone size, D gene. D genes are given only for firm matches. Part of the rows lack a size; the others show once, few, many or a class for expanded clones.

CDR3aa: CASSRLPASLVYQETQYF
CDR3nt: TGTGCCAGCAGCCGACTCCCCGCCAGTCTCGTTTACCAAGAGACCCAGTACTTC
v_gene: TRBV11-2
j_gene: TRBJ2-5
abundance: once
d_gene: NA

CDR3aa: CASSPPLGTVSTDTQYF
CDR3nt: TGTGCCAGCTCACCACCGCTCGGTACAGTGAGCACAGATACGCAGTATTTT
v_gene: TRBV18
j_gene: TRBJ2-3
abundance: NA
d_gene: NA

CDR3aa: CASSSPDRDTEAFF
CDR3nt: TGTGCCAGCAGCTCCCCGGACAGGGACACTGAAGCTTTCTTT
v_gene: TRBV7-9
j_gene: TRBJ1-1
abundance: NA
d_gene: TRBD1

CDR3aa: CASSEPGTGTKTQYF
CDR3nt: TGTGCCAGCAGTGAACCCGGGACAGGGACTAAGACCCAGTACTTC
v_gene: TRBV25-1
j_gene: TRBJ2-5
abundance: NA
d_gene: TRBD1

CDR3aa: CASSTDRGSYNEQFF
CDR3nt: TGTGCCAGCAGCACGGACAGGGGGTCCTACAATGAGCAGTTCTTC
v_gene: TRBV7-3
j_gene: TRBJ2-1
abundance: NA
d_gene: TRBD1

CDR3aa: CASRATSGNTIYF
CDR3nt: TGCGCCAGCAGAGCGACCTCTGGAAACACCATATATTTT
v_gene: TRBV5-1
j_gene: TRBJ1-3
abundance: NA
d_gene: NA

CDR3aa: CASSREGQGASHEQYF
CDR3nt: TGTGCCAGCAGCCGGGAGGGACAGGGGGCGTCTCACGAGCAGTACTTC
v_gene: TRBV27
j_gene: TRBJ2-7
abundance: few
d_gene: TRBD1

CDR3aa: CANLVIQGSCTDTQYF
CDR3nt: TGCGCCAACCTTGTTATACAGGGTAGCTGCACAGATACGCAGTATTTT
v_gene: TRBV5-1
j_gene: TRBJ2-3
abundance: NA
d_gene: NA

CDR3aa: CASSSREGIYEQYF
CDR3nt: TGCGCCAGCAGTAGCCGGGAGGGGATCTACGAGCAGTACTTC
v_gene: TRBV10-2
j_gene: TRBJ2-7
abundance: NA
d_gene: TRBD2

CDR3aa: CASRERGTTGTSPLHF
CDR3nt: TGTGCCAGCAGAGAGAGGGGGACGACAGGCACCTCACCCCTCCACTTT
v_gene: TRBV2
j_gene: TRBJ1-6
abundance: NA
d_gene: NA

CDR3aa: CAWGRAYTDTQYF
CDR3nt: TGTGCCTGGGGGCGGGCTTACACAGATACGCAGTATTTT
v_gene: TRBV30
j_gene: TRBJ2-3
abundance: NA
d_gene: NA

CDR3aa: CASSLMTSGKAAETQYF
CDR3nt: TGCGCCAGCAGCTTGATGACTAGCGGGAAGGCAGCGGAGACCCAGTACTTC
v_gene: TRBV5-1
j_gene: TRBJ2-5
abundance: NA
d_gene: TRBD2

CDR3aa: CASSSAMNTEAFF
CDR3nt: TGTGCCAGCAGCTCAGCCATGAACACTGAAGCTTTCTTT
v_gene: TRBV7-2
j_gene: TRBJ1-1
abundance: once
d_gene: NA

CDR3aa: CASSPVPGQGDYGYTF
CDR3nt: TGCGCCAGCAGCCCTGTGCCAGGACAGGGGGACTATGGCTACACCTTC
v_gene: TRBV4-1
j_gene: TRBJ1-2
abundance: NA
d_gene: TRBD1

CDR3aa: CASSLGQGKSSYEQYF
CDR3nt: TGCGCCAGCAGTCTCGGACAGGGTAAGAGTTCCTACGAGCAGTACTTC
v_gene: TRBV10-1
j_gene: TRBJ2-7
abundance: NA
d_gene: TRBD1

CDR3aa: CASSPSWSVKGHEQFF
CDR3nt: TGTGCCAGCAGCCCGTCGTGGAGCGTCAAAGGTCATGAGCAGTTCTTC
v_gene: TRBV3-1/TRBV3-2
j_gene: TRBJ2-1
abundance: NA
d_gene: NA

CDR3aa: CASSPDSHTDTQYF
CDR3nt: TGCGCCAGCAGCCCGGACAGCCACACAGATACGCAGTATTTT
v_gene: TRBV4-1
j_gene: TRBJ2-3
abundance: NA
d_gene: NA

CDR3aa: CASSPQYQETQYF
CDR3nt: TGTGCCAGCAGTCCTCAGTACCAAGAGACCCAGTACTTC
v_gene: TRBV28
j_gene: TRBJ2-5
abundance: NA
d_gene: NA

CDR3aa: CASSNTTGDLQNIQYF
CDR3nt: TGTGCCAGCAGCAATACGACAGGAGATCTCCAAAACATTCAGTACTTC
v_gene: TRBV21-1
j_gene: TRBJ2-4
abundance: NA
d_gene: NA

CDR3aa: CASSQDRREASNEQFF
CDR3nt: TGTGCCAGCAGCCAAGATCGTCGGGAGGCTAGCAATGAGCAGTTCTTC
v_gene: TRBV4-2
j_gene: TRBJ2-1
abundance: NA
d_gene: TRBD2

CDR3aa: CASTEARGFNTEAFF
CDR3nt: TGTGCCAGCACCGAGGCGCGGGGGTTTAACACTGAAGCTTTCTTT
v_gene: TRBV2
j_gene: TRBJ1-1
abundance: NA
d_gene: NA

CDR3aa: CASSRNPGGVGYGYTF
CDR3nt: TGTGCCAGCAGCCGCAATCCAGGGGGCGTAGGTTATGGCTACACCTTC
v_gene: TRBV5-6
j_gene: TRBJ1-2
abundance: NA
d_gene: TRBD1

CDR3aa: CATSRPLSPEAFF
CDR3nt: TGTGCCACCAGCAGACCCCTAAGCCCTGAAGCTTTCTTT
v_gene: TRBV15
j_gene: TRBJ1-1
abundance: NA
d_gene: NA

CDR3aa: CSVGTGQLFF
CDR3nt: TGCAGCGTGGGGACAGGGCAACTGTTTTTT
v_gene: TRBV29-1
j_gene: TRBJ1-4
abundance: NA
d_gene: TRBD1

CDR3aa: CASREETQYF
CDR3nt: TGTGCCAGCAGGGAGGAGACCCAGTACTTC
v_gene: TRBV2
j_gene: TRBJ2-5
abundance: NA
d_gene: NA

CDR3aa: CAWSGQGAGTGELFF
CDR3nt: TGTGCCTGGAGCGGACAGGGGGCAGGGACCGGGGAGCTGTTTTTT
v_gene: TRBV30
j_gene: TRBJ2-2
abundance: few
d_gene: TRBD1

CDR3aa: CASSWDRNYGYTF
CDR3nt: TGTGCCAGCAGCTGGGACAGGAACTATGGCTACACCTTC
v_gene: TRBV28
j_gene: TRBJ1-2
abundance: NA
d_gene: TRBD1

CDR3aa: CASSSGGLAGTGELFF
CDR3nt: TGTGCCAGCAGTTCCGGGGGGCTGGCAGGCACCGGGGAGCTGTTTTTT
v_gene: TRBV28
j_gene: TRBJ2-2
abundance: NA
d_gene: NA

CDR3aa: CASRTGTGRSNYGYTF
CDR3nt: TGTGCCAGTAGAACCGGGACAGGGCGCTCTAACTATGGCTACACCTTC
v_gene: TRBV19
j_gene: TRBJ1-2
abundance: few
d_gene: TRBD1

CDR3aa: CASKGQVNTEAFF
CDR3nt: TGTGCCAGCAAGGGACAGGTGAACACTGAAGCTTTCTTT
v_gene: TRBV12-3/TRBV12-4
j_gene: TRBJ1-1
abundance: few
d_gene: TRBD1

CDR3aa: CASSLQGFGVGGYTF
CDR3nt: TGTGCCAGCAGTTTACAGGGGTTCGGGGTGGGTGGCTACACCTTC
v_gene: TRBV28
j_gene: TRBJ1-2
abundance: NA
d_gene: NA

CDR3aa: CASSQDFGGLVRTQYF
CDR3nt: TGTGCCAGCAGCCAAGATTTCGGGGGACTAGTAAGGACCCAGTACTTC
v_gene: TRBV3-1/TRBV3-2
j_gene: TRBJ2-5
abundance: NA
d_gene: TRBD2

CDR3aa: CASSPQGLSYNEQFF
CDR3nt: TGTGCCAGCAGTCCTCAGGGTTTGTCCTACAATGAGCAGTTCTTC
v_gene: TRBV27
j_gene: TRBJ2-1
abundance: few
d_gene: NA

CDR3aa: CASSTPATRDGASGGSTDTQYF
CDR3nt: TGTGCCAGTAGTACCCCGGCTACCCGGGATGGAGCTAGCGGGGGGTCCACAGATACGCAGTATTTT
v_gene: TRBV19
j_gene: TRBJ2-3
abundance: NA
d_gene: TRBD2

CDR3aa: CASSQSWTGELFF
CDR3nt: TGTGCCAGCAGCCAAAGCTGGACCGGGGAGCTGTTTTTT
v_gene: TRBV14
j_gene: TRBJ2-2
abundance: NA
d_gene: NA

CDR3aa: CASSISGGTLKAFF
CDR3nt: TGTGCCAGTAGTATATCAGGGGGGACGCTGAAAGCTTTCTTT
v_gene: TRBV19
j_gene: TRBJ1-1
abundance: once
d_gene: TRBD1

CDR3aa: CASSLAGLAADLDTQYF
CDR3nt: TGTGCCAGCAGCTTAGCGGGACTAGCGGCCGATTTGGATACGCAGTATTTT
v_gene: TRBV13
j_gene: TRBJ2-3
abundance: NA
d_gene: TRBD2

CDR3aa: CASSRGGQGIYEQYF
CDR3nt: TGTGCCAGTAGTAGGGGGGGACAGGGGATCTACGAGCAGTACTTC
v_gene: TRBV19
j_gene: TRBJ2-7
abundance: NA
d_gene: TRBD1

CDR3aa: CASSLQENYGYTF
CDR3nt: TGTGCCAGCAGCTTACAGGAAAACTATGGCTACACCTTC
v_gene: TRBV11-3
j_gene: TRBJ1-2
abundance: NA
d_gene: NA

CDR3aa: CASSIAELQARGYTF
CDR3nt: TGTGCCAGTAGTATCGCAGAGCTTCAGGCACGGGGCTACACCTTC
v_gene: TRBV19
j_gene: TRBJ1-2
abundance: NA
d_gene: NA

CDR3aa: CASSWSTSTYSNQPQHF
CDR3nt: TGTGCCAGCAGCTGGTCCACCTCCACTTATAGCAATCAGCCCCAGCATTTT
v_gene: TRBV6-4
j_gene: TRBJ1-5
abundance: few
d_gene: NA

CDR3aa: CASSLSGLAGEEQFF
CDR3nt: TGTGCCAGCAGCTTATCCGGACTAGCGGGGGAAGAGCAGTTCTTC
v_gene: TRBV7-9
j_gene: TRBJ2-1
abundance: NA
d_gene: TRBD2

CDR3aa: CASSLAGTSGDREQFF
CDR3nt: TGCGCCAGCAGCTTGGCGGGGACTAGCGGGGATAGGGAGCAGTTCTTC
v_gene: TRBV5-1
j_gene: TRBJ2-1
abundance: NA
d_gene: TRBD2

CDR3aa: CASSQVLAGGGNEQFF
CDR3nt: TGCGCCAGCAGCCAAGTACTAGCGGGAGGGGGCAATGAGCAGTTCTTC
v_gene: TRBV4-1
j_gene: TRBJ2-1
abundance: NA
d_gene: TRBD2

CDR3aa: CASPGVDPYEQYF
CDR3nt: TGTGCCTCCCCCGGGGTAGATCCCTACGAGCAGTACTTC
v_gene: TRBV30
j_gene: TRBJ2-7
abundance: NA
d_gene: NA

CDR3aa: CASSIDRGRTGPYIEGNQPQHF
CDR3nt: TGTGCCAGTAGTATAGATAGGGGCCGGACAGGGCCCTACATAGAGGGCAATCAGCCCCAGCATTTT
v_gene: TRBV19
j_gene: TRBJ1-5
abundance: NA
d_gene: TRBD1

CDR3aa: CASSTPPRVDNTEAFF
CDR3nt: TGTGCCAGCAGCACCCCGCCCAGGGTGGATAACACTGAAGCTTTCTTT
v_gene: TRBV7-9
j_gene: TRBJ1-1
abundance: NA
d_gene: NA

CDR3aa: CSVEGVKRGYNEQFF
CDR3nt: TGCAGCGTTGAAGGGGTAAAGCGGGGCTACAATGAGCAGTTCTTC
v_gene: TRBV29-1
j_gene: TRBJ2-1
abundance: NA
d_gene: TRBD2

CDR3aa: CASSSTRDTRSYNSPLHF
CDR3nt: TGTGCCAGCAGCTCGACCCGGGACACTCGCTCCTATAATTCACCCCTCCACTTT
v_gene: TRBV7-9
j_gene: TRBJ1-6
abundance: NA
d_gene: NA

CDR3aa: CSASKGGVETQYF
CDR3nt: TGCAGTGCTAGTAAGGGGGGGGTGGAGACCCAGTACTTC
v_gene: TRBV20-1
j_gene: TRBJ2-5
abundance: NA
d_gene: NA

CDR3aa: CAWSTGVGSNQPQHF
CDR3nt: TGTGCCTGGAGTACAGGGGTCGGCAGCAATCAGCCCCAGCATTTT
v_gene: TRBV30
j_gene: TRBJ1-5
abundance: NA
d_gene: TRBD1

CDR3aa: CASSASRGTDTEAFF
CDR3nt: TGTGCCAGCTCAGCATCCAGGGGGACGGACACTGAAGCTTTCTTT
v_gene: TRBV18
j_gene: TRBJ1-1
abundance: NA
d_gene: TRBD1

CDR3aa: CASSRQGAIAEAFF
CDR3nt: TGTGCCAGCAGCAGACAGGGGGCTATCGCTGAAGCTTTCTTT
v_gene: TRBV7-9
j_gene: TRBJ1-1
abundance: NA
d_gene: TRBD1